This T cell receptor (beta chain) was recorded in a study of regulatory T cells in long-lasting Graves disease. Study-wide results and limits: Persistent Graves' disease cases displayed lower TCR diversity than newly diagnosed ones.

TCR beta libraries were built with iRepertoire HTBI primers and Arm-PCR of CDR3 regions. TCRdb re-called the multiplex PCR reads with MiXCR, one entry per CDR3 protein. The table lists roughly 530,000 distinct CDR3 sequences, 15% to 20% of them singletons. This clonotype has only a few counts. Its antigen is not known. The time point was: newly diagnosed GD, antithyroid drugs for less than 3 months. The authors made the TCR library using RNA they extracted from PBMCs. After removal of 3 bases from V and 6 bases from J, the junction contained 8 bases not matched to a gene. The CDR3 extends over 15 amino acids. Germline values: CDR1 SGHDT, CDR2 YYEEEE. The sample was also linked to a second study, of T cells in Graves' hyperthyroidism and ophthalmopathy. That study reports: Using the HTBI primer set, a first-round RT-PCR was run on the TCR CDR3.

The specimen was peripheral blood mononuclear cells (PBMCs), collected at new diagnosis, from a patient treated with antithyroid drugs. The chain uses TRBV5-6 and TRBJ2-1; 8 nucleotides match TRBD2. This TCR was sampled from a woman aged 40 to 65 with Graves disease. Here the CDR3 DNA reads TGTGCCAGCAGCTCGGGGGGGCGGGGTTTCAATGAGCAGTTCTTC. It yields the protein CASSSGGRGFNEQFF. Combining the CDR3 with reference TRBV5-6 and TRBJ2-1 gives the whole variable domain DAGVTQSPTHLIKTRGQQVTLRCSPKSGHDTVSWYQQALGQGPQFIFQYYEEEERQRGNFPDRFSGHQFPNYSSELNVNALLLGDSALYLCASSSGGRGFNEQFFGPGTRLTVL.